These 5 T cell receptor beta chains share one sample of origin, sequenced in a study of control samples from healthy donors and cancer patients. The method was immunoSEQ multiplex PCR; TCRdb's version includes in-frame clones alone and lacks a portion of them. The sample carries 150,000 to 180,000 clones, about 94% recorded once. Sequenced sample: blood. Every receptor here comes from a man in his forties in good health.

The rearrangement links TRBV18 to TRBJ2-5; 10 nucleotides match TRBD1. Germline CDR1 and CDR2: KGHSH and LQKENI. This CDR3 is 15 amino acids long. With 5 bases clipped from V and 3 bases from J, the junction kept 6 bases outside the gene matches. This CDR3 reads CASSTPGQGKETQYF. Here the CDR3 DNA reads TGTGCCAGCTCAACCCCGGGACAGGGGAAAGAGACCCAGTACTTC.

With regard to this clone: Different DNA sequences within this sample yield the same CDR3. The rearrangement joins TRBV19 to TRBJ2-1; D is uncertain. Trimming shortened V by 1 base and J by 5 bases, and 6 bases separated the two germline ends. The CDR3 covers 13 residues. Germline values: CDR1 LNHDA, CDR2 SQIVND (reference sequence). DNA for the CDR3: TGTGCCAGTAGTATAGGTGGGGACAATGAGCAGTTCTTC. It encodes CASSIGGDNEQFF.

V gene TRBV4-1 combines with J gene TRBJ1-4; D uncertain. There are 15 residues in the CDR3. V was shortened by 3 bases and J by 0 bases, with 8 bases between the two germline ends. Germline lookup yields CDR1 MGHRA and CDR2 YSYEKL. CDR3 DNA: TGCGCCAGCAGCCAGACGGAAGCAACTAATGAAAAACTGTTTTTT. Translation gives CASSQTEATNEKLFF.

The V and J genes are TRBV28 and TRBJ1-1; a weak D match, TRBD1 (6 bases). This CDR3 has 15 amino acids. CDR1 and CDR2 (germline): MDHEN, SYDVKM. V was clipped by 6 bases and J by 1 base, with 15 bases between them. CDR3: CASRTQSTGNTEAFF. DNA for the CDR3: TGTGCCAGCAGAACCCAATCGACAGGGAACACTGAAGCTTTCTTT.

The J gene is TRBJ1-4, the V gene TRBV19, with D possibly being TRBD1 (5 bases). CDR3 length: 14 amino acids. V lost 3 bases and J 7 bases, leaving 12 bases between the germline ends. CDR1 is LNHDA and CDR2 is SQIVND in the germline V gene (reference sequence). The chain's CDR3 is CASSIDRSSEKLFF. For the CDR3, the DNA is TGTGCCAGTAGTATTGACAGATCGAGTGAAAAACTGTTTTTT.